This T cell receptor (beta chain) is drawn from a study of Graves' ophthalmopathy and Graves' hyperthyroidism (dated by TCRdb to 2016 to 2019). With respect to the entire study: Peripheral blood samples were taken at the time of initial diagnosis, before any treatment was given. To explore V-J signatures that distinguish ophthalmopathy from hyperthyroidism, a discovery set of 100 patients was enrolled, made up of roughly 41 with ophthalmopathy and 55 to 65 with stable hyperthyroidism. The study used signatures of the TCR beta repertoire to tell Graves' ophthalmopathy apart from Graves' hyperthyroidism and to predict which patients would progress to ophthalmopathy. T-cell repertoires of thyroid tissue and blood were compared in several hyperthyroidism patients. For independent validation, a separate cohort was made up of 18 hyperthyroidism patients plus 17 patients who later progressed from hyperthyroidism to ophthalmopathy. In total, around 130 blood samples were TCR-sequenced: around 42 ophthalmopathy, around 75 hyperthyroidism and roughly 17 hyperthyroidism-to-ophthalmopathy patients. After sampling, hyperthyroidism patients received methimazole starting at 30 mg daily, and ophthalmopathy patients received high-dose intravenous methylprednisolone.

Patients with ophthalmopathy had moderately to severely active disease, with a Clinical Activity Score of 3 or more, a NOSPECS grade of 4 or more, and a disease duration of less than 3 months. Patients were excluded if they had other autoimmune diseases, uncontrolled infections, pregnancy or lactation. Clinical symptoms, serum thyroxine, TRAb, thyroid ultrasound and orbital computed tomography were used for diagnosis. PBMCs were isolated from more than 9 ml of fresh peripheral blood by Ficoll-Paque density gradient centrifugation. Trizol reagent was used to extract the total RNA, and its quality was then checked on an Agilent 2100 Bioanalyzer. From its cysteine to its phenylalanine, the CDR3 spans 16 amino acids. The DNA shown is the 48-base CDR3, in frame from base 1. V is cut by 9 bases and J by 1 base, and the space between the germline ends is 21 bases. For CDR1 and CDR2, the germline V gene (reference sequence) lists LNHDA and SQIVND.

This clonotype was seen repeatedly, ten times or more. The antigen it recognizes is unknown. Within one base of it there is no much larger clone, and no base qualities were kept. Overall study outcomes, separate from this receptor: In validation, the model predicted ophthalmopathy progression with about 71% sensitivity and 72% to 80% specificity; 12 predicted patients were CT-confirmed with GO in a median of around 6 months. In cross-validation, the 13-signature model distinguished ophthalmopathy from stable hyperthyroidism with about 88% sensitivity and about 81% specificity, and in the test set the corresponding values were roughly 80% and 76%. Sample size was not predetermined statistically, and investigators were not blinded to group allocation. Most expanded thyroid clonotypes with frequency above 0.001 were also detected in blood, suggesting blood repertoires may reflect the thyroid immune response.

TCR beta CDR3 regions were amplified from RNA transcripts for repertoire sequencing. The first round was an RT-PCR using HTBI primers with the Qiagen OneStep RT-PCR kit, and this first round was followed by a second-round multiplex PCR, then size selection and purification. Sequencing of the libraries was carried out on an Illumina HiSeq2000 in paired-end mode with 100 bp reads. Regarding the original processing steps: SOAPnuke was used for read processing, and reads with adapters, uncalled bases, a mean Phred below 15, or no exact constant-primer or identifier match were discarded. High-quality paired reads were merged with COPE v1.2.5. Unique nucleotide sequences were defined as clonotypes and aligned to IMGT TRB V, D and J references using MiTCR v1.1. The analysis was limited to V-J combinations with a frequency above 0.0001, which together covered 99.2% of repertoires. For each V-J combination, a TCR clonal expansion and chaos score was defined as F50 clonal expansion divided by the chaos observed in the TCRdist matrix. Welch's t-statistics and random forest were used to narrow the features down to 10 to 15 V-J combinations, which were then fed into a naive Bayes classifier. The Morisita-Horn index was used to measure how similar the thyroid and blood repertoires were. The public reads were quality trimmed at Q25 with fastp and then assembled into clones with MiXCR by TCRdb, keeping productive beta chains. Duplicate CDR3 protein sequences are folded into a single record with the most common DNA and genes. The V and J calls come from TCRdb's annotation, not from the publication. Here the sample has about 700,000 distinct CDR3 sequences; about 41% occur a single time. The ten largest make up around 3.3% of the sample.

Sequencing was done on a sample of peripheral blood. The sequence joins TRBV19 to TRBJ1-1; TRBD1 is perhaps the D gene, given 5 matching bases. The TCR comes from an adult man with Graves' ophthalmopathy. The nucleotide sequence is TGTGCCAGCCGCGGCAGGGACGAGTTGAGGAACACTGAAGCTTTCTTT. This encodes CASRGRDELRNTEAFF.